These 5 T cell receptor beta chains were all obtained from the same sample, sequenced in a study of OX40 agonist ivuxolimab in advanced cancers. Here immunoSEQ multiplex PCR was the method, and the copy in TCRdb shows in-frame clones only, minus some. The sample lists 75,000 to 100,000 clones, 86% seen once, with about 1.9% in the top ten. The sequencing used CD4+ or CD8+ T cells sorted from blood, collected in a trial of the OX40 agonist ivuxolimab. The source of these receptors is an adult with an advanced solid tumor such as melanoma, head and neck, liver or kidney cancer.

A few counts support this clone. The chain combines TRBV29-1 with TRBJ1-2; TRBD1 agrees at 10 bases. Trimming took 7 bases from V and 6 from J; bases not matched to a gene: 5. Looked up from germline, CDR1 is SQVTM and CDR2 is ANQGSEA. The CDR3 consists of 12 residues. Here the CDR3 DNA reads TGCAGCGCCGGACAGGGGGATCATGGCTACACCTTC. It translates to CSAGQGDHGYTF. The entire variable domain, with the rest obtained from reference TRBV29-1 and TRBJ1-2, is as follows: SAVISQKPSRDICQRGTSLTIQCQVDSQVTMMFWYRQQPGQSLTLIATANQGSEATYESGFVIDKFPISRPNLTFSTLTVSNMSPEDSSIYLCSAGQGDHGYTFGSGTRLTVV.

This chain uses TRBV6-1 with TRBJ1-4, with TRBD1 matching over 8 bases. The trim removed 3 bases at V and 8 bases at J, leaving 5 bases unmatched. Germline-derived CDR1 and CDR2 are MNHNS and SASEGT. This CDR3 has 14 residues. In nucleotides, the CDR3 is TGTGCCAGCAGTGAGGACAGGGTGAGCGAAAAACTGTTTTTT. Translating gives CASSEDRVSEKLFF.

This clone is a singleton in its sample. The chain carries TRBV2 and TRBJ2-3; D call uncertain. V was shortened by 1 base and J by 6 bases, with 8 bases between the two germline ends. The CDR3 has 13 amino acids. The germline V gene encodes CDR1 SNHLY and CDR2 FYNNEI. CDR3 region: CASSEGTGDTQYF. The CDR3 region has the DNA TGTGCCAGCAGTGAAGGGACCGGGGATACGCAGTATTTT. Full variable domain (rest looked up from reference TRBV2 and TRBJ2-3): EPEVTQTPSHQVTQMGQEVILRCVPISNHLYFYWYRQILGQKVEFLVSFYNNEISEKSEIFDDQFSVERPDGSNFTLKIRSTKLEDSAMYFCASSEGTGDTQYFGPGTRLTVL.

The V gene is TRBV2, the J gene TRBJ2-5, with unresolved D. Germline CDR1 SNHLY, CDR2 FYNNEI. The CDR3 is made up of 13 amino acids. Trimming removed 6 bases at V and 5 bases at J, with 13 bases between. CDR3 sequence reads: CASSKDRWETQYF. For the CDR3, the DNA is TGTGCCAGCAGCAAAGATAGATGGGAGACCCAGTACTTC.

This rearrangement joins TRBV7-8 to TRBJ2-1; 8 nucleotides agree with TRBD2. The trim removed 0 bases at V and 1 base at J, leaving 2 bases unmatched. The CDR3 runs to 16 residues. Germline CDR1 is SGHVS and CDR2 is FQNEAQ. CDR3 protein: CASSLAASGSYNEQFF. Here the CDR3 DNA reads TGTGCCAGCAGCTTAGCGGCTAGCGGGTCCTACAATGAGCAGTTCTTC.